What follows describes a single T cell receptor beta chain. As yet, its antigen is unknown. The V and J ends lost 3 bases and 3 bases respectively, with 11 bases between them. Germline V lookup: CDR1 KGHSH, CDR2 LQKENI. CDR3 length: 14 residues. The primer mix had 60 Vbeta and 13 Jbeta primers. Sequenced by immunoSEQ multiplex PCR; TCRdb stores in-frame clones only, minus some. This table has 81,000 or so clones, 77% appearing once. This entry is derived from a study of cytomegalovirus exposure and HLA in healthy donors. General study results and limits: There were a few CMV-associated chains whose specificity for CMV antigens was confirmed in vitro.

This receptor was obtained from a middle-aged man in good health and CMV-seropositive. This chain uses TRBV18 with TRBJ1-2; maybe TRBD1 (5 bases). The sequenced sample was PBMCs. The chain's CDR3 is CASSPREGDYGYTF. The CDR3 nucleotides are TGTGCCAGCTCACCCAGGGAAGGTGACTATGGCTACACCTTC.